Listed here is a single TCR beta chain. No cognate antigen has been identified for it. The input lacks base qualities; no much larger clone sits a single base away. This record belongs to a study of T cell repertoires in cytomegalovirus infection (dated by TCRdb to between 2018 and 2020). Regarding the complete study: Alongside well-studied HLA-B-restricted epitopes, the peptide stimulations were aimed at recently identified HLA-C-restricted CMV epitopes, whose presentation resists viral immunomodulation. Donor HLA type was relevant to the analysis, because carriage of CMV infection together with the matching HLA type was indicated by public TCR beta signatures. What the work shows at the level of the full study, not this receptor alone: In both this cohort and an independent cohort of several hundred donors, the cumulative frequency of public TCR beta family members distinguished carriers of CMV infection plus the relevant HLA type. The ex vivo response was dominated by HLA-C-restricted CMV-specific TCR beta clonotypes, which also provided the single most frequent clonotype in two of eight donors.

What this sample's treatment or condition label stands for: in vitro stimulation with specific CMV peptide epitopes to enrich CMV-specific T cells. CDR3 length: 15 amino acids, cysteine to phenylalanine. Only CDR3 DNA remains: 45 bases, in frame from the first base. The germline V gene (reference sequence) supplies CDR1 MNHEY and CDR2 SMNVEV. Trimming takes 4 bases from V and 3 bases from J, and the germline ends sit 10 bases apart. Sequencer: Illumina HiSeq 1500. Starting from the raw public reads, TCRdb applied fastp trimming at Q25, assembled clones with MiXCR and retained in-frame beta chains. Every distinct CDR3 protein forms one entry, paired with its most common genes and DNA. The sample records around 750,000 distinct CDR3 sequences, 32% of which are singletons. 9.5% to 15% of the sample is taken by the ten largest.

The chain is assembled from TRBV27 and TRBJ2-6; the D gene lacks a confident call. The source is a human donor in good health (CMV status not recorded). Some clones in this sample may be carry-over from other donors' samples. Source: cultured CD8+ T cells from PBMCs, taken from culture after CMV antigen stimulation. The CDR3 amino acid sequence is: CASSSQASGANVLTF. The base sequence is TGTGCCAGCAGTTCCCAGGCGAGTGGGGCCAACGTCCTGACTTTC.